This T cell receptor beta chain derives from a study of cytomegalovirus exposure and HLA in healthy donors. In the study overall: Genotyping of 398 donors showed that 70% to 90% belonged to the Caucasian-associated ancestry cluster. Study-wide results and limits: In an earlier analysis, productive rearrangement rates for most beta V segments clustered near 87% or 30%. When a later analysis compared HLA-associated TCR beta chains with equally common others, the HLA-associated chains turned out to be more clonally expanded and to have lower generation probabilities. There were some public TCRs occurring in many donors, but most TCR sequences were rare.

Notes on this clone: Its cognate antigen is unknown.

Researchers ran the PCR with 60 Vbeta and 13 Jbeta primers. Here immunoSEQ multiplex PCR was the method, and the copy in TCRdb shows in-frame clones only, minus some. The data contain roughly 150,000 clones, around three quarters of them singletons. The CDR3 covers 18 residues. Germline CDR1 is LGHNA and CDR2 is YSLEER. With 0 bases removed from V and 1 base from J, the gap between germline ends came to 17 bases. The specimen was PBMCs. This chain uses TRBV4-3 with TRBJ2-3, with D perhaps TRBD1 (6 bases). This sequence originates from a male donor in good health and CMV-seronegative. The CDR3: CASSQEGPSGVGTDTQYF. The CDR3 nucleotides read TGCGCCAGCAGCCAAGAGGGGCCGTCAGGGGTAGGCACAGATACGCAGTATTTT.